The clone carrying this TCR beta chain has a count of ten or more. Total RNA was isolated from each sample in quantities of at least 5 micrograms. Sample-barcoded 5' priming and a J-beta primer mix drove a second PCR of roughly 6 to 12 cycles. Each cDNA molecule was tagged by a template-switch adaptor that had 12 random nucleotides. TCRdb analysed the 5' RACE reads with MiXCR anew, one entry per CDR3 protein. The sample shows roughly 700,000 distinct CDR3 sequences, around half of them seen only once. The data are from a study of blood T cells in healthy people across ages. V shed 3 bases, J shed 5 bases, and the junction held 5 bases outside the gene matches. CDR3 length equals 16 residues. The germline V gene encodes CDR1 SGHRS and CDR2 YFSETQ.

The sequenced material came from blood. This chain uses TRBV5-1 with TRBJ2-3, with 14 nucleotides matching TRBD2. The receptor's source is a woman aged 55-70 years in good health. Here the CDR3 reads CASSSTSGRAGDTQYF. Here the CDR3 DNA reads TGCGCCAGCAGCTCGACTAGCGGGAGGGCCGGAGATACGCAGTATTTT.